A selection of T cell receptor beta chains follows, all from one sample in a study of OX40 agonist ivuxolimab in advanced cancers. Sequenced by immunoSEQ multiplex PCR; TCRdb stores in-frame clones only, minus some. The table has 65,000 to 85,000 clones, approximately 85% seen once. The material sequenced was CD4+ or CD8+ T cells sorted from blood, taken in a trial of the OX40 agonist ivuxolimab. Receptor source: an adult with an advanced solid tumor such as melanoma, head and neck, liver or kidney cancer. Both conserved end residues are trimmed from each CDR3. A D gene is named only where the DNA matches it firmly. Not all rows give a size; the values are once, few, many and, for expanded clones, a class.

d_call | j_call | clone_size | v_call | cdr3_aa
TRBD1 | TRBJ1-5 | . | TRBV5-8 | ASSFRDRGNQPQH
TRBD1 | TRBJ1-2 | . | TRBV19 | ASSIDLQGRMRGYT
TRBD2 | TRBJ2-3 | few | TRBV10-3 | AISESLTSGGSTDTQY
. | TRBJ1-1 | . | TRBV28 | ASKAITEAF
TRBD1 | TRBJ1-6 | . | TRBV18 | ASSPDRGSSPLH
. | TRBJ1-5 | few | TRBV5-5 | ASSLGRFSNQPQH
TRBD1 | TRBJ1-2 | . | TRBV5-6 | ASVRRRGLSQYFYGYT
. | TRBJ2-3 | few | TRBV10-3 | AISRDGSDTQY
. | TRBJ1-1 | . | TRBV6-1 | ASSEAGVTEAF
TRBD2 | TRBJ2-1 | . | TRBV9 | ASSVGQRGEQF
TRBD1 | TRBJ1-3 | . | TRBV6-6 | ASSRLRGTGANTIY
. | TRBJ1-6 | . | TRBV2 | ASIRETYNSPLH
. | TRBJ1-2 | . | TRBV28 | ASSLWEGIYGYT
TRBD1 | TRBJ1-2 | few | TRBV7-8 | ASSLFSGTGFYT
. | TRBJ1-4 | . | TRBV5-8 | ASSLVGRPAPEKLF
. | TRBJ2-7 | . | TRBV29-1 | SVGRGPSLAYEQY
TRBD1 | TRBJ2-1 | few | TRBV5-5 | ASSLVDRAYNEQF
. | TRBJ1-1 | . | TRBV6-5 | ASSSAGVNTEAF
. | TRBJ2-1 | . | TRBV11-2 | ASSLARTLSNEQF
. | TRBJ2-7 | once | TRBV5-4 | ASSLGVGAYEQY
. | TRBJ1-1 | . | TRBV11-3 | ASSPSAVGTEAF
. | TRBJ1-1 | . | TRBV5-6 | ASSIRDTEAF
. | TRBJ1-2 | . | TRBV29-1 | GTTDYGYT
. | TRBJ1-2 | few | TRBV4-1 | ASSFQGRYT
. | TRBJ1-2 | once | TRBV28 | ASSLAGAVYGYT
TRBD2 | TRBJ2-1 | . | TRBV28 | ASSSSGGYNEQF
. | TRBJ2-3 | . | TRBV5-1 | ASSLASTDTQY
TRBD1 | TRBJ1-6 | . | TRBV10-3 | AISVAGTVDSPLH
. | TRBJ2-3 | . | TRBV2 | ASGDGGRTDTQY
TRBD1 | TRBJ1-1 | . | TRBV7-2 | ASSLAYSGGRAF
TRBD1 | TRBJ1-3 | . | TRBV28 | ASSHTRGLPSGNTIY
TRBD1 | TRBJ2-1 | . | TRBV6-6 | ASSYSRRDREEQF
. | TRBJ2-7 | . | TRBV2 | ASSSEGPTAYEQY
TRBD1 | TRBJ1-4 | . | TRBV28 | ASSLLQGGREKLF
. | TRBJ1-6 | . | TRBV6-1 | ASSSNSPLH
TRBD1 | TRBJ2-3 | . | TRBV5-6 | ASSYRQGATTDTQY
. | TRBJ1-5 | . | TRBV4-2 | ASSQDGDQPQH
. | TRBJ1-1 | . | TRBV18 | ASSPGWGAMGGTEAF
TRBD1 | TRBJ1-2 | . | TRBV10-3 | AIRPTRDSDNYGYT
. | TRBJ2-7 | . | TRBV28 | ATNSFNGDEQY
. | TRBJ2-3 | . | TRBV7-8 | ASSFSLAVSTDTQY
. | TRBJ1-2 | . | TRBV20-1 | RLLANYGYT
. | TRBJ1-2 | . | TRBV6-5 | ASSYSRETGYYGYT
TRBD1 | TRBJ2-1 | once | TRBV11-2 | ASSLSTGAKNEQF
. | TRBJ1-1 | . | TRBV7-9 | ASSFPPENTEAF
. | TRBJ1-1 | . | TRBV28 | ASRPQGRNTEAF
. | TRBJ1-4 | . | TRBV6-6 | ASSNRVPTNEKLF
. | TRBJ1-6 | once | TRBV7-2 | ASSRRGGNSPLH
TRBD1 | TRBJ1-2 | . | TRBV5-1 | ASSLAGTGYGYT